The next 12 T cell receptor beta chains were all read from a single sample in a study of shared clonotypes between healthy human individuals. Data came from immunoSEQ multiplex PCR; TCRdb stores just in-frame clones and leaves some out. Of about 2.4 million clones in the sample, over 85% were seen once. The sample was naive CD4+ T cells sorted from blood. Subset in this sample: CD45RA+ positively selected. These receptors were collected from a man younger than 35 in good health.

The J gene is TRBJ2-1, the V gene TRBV6-5, with 9 bases aligning to TRBD2. Germline values: CDR1 MNHEY, CDR2 SVGAGI. The length of the CDR3 is 15 residues. Germline trimming cut 5 bases from V and 6 bases from J; bases unmatched to any gene: 8. The CDR3 loop reads CASSGAGGPLNEQFF. The CDR3 coding sequence is TGTGCCAGCAGTGGCGCGGGAGGGCCCCTCAATGAGCAGTTCTTC.

V gene TRBV29-1 combines with J gene TRBJ2-7, with D perhaps matching TRBD2 (6 bases). This CDR3 spans 14 amino acids. The germline V gene encodes CDR1 SQVTM and CDR2 ANQGSEA. The V gene lost 2 bases and the J gene lost 2 bases, with 13 bases spanning the gap. CDR3 amino acids: CSVETRGLTYEQYF. The CDR3 DNA follows: TGCAGCGTTGAAACTCGGGGACTCACCTACGAGCAGTACTTC.

About this clone: The same CDR3 arises from other DNA sequences in this sample as well. For the CDR3, the DNA is TGTGCCAGCAGCTTGCCCCTTACCGGGGAGCTGTTTTTT. Amino acid sequence: CASSLPLTGELFF. V and J are TRBV5-6 and TRBJ2-2; D not certain. Trimming took off 1 base at V and 5 bases at J, with 6 bases between the two ends. CDR1 is SGHDT, CDR2 YYEEEE, per germline. The CDR3 sequence is 13 residues long. The whole variable domain, remainder taken from reference TRBV5-6 and TRBJ2-2, is DAGVTQSPTHLIKTRGQQVTLRCSPKSGHDTVSWYQQALGQGPQFIFQYYEEEERQRGNFPDRFSGHQFPNYSSELNVNALLLGDSALYLCASSLPLTGELFFGEGSRLTVL.

This sequence joins TRBV5-1 and TRBJ2-1; D is unresolved. The CDR3 contains 15 residues. V gave up 2 bases and J gave up 5 bases, with 14 bases separating them. The germline V gene encodes CDR1 SGHRS and CDR2 YFSETQ. CDR3 protein: CASSFGPQKNNEQFF. CDR3 bases: TGCGCCAGCAGCTTCGGACCCCAGAAGAACAATGAGCAGTTCTTC.

This clone was detected only once. This chain links TRBV5-1 with TRBJ2-7; D is possibly TRBD1 (6 bases). Germline lookup yields CDR1 SGHRS and CDR2 YFSETQ. V was shortened by 6 bases and J by 5 bases, with 21 bases between the two germline ends. The CDR3 is 15 residues long. The DNA of the CDR3 is TGCGCCAGCACCAGAGGGGAACAGGGTCCGGACGAGCAGTACTTC. The encoded protein is CASTRGEQGPDEQYF.

The chain uses TRBV13 and TRBJ2-3; 12 bases match TRBD2. The trim removed 5 bases at V and 2 bases at J, leaving 5 bases unmatched. CDR1 PRHDT and CDR2 FYEKMQ come from the germline V gene (reference sequence). The CDR3 loop spans 16 amino acids. The CDR3 DNA sequence: TGTGCCAGCAGCATAACTAGCGGGGGGCCCACAGATACGCAGTATTTT. Amino acids: CASSITSGGPTDTQYF.

The chain recombines TRBV5-1 with TRBJ1-6; maybe TRBD1 (6 bases). The CDR3 spans 15 residues. Germline CDR1 reads SGHRS; CDR2 reads YFSETQ. V shed 4 bases and J shed 3 bases, with 11 bases lying between them. The DNA for the CDR3 is TGCGCCAGCAGCCCGGACAGCATCTATAATTCACCCCTCCACTTT. Protein: CASSPDSIYNSPLHF.

The chain is built from TRBV6-5 and TRBJ2-7; 9 bases map to TRBD2. V gave up 2 bases and J gave up 1 base; unmatched junction bases: 6. The CDR3 length is 16 residues. Germline lookup yields CDR1 MNHEY and CDR2 SVGAGI. Here the CDR3 reads CASSYVGLAGSYEQYF. The CDR3 DNA sequence: TGTGCCAGCAGTTACGTCGGGCTAGCGGGGTCCTACGAGCAGTACTTC.

A single count supports this clone. The chain recombines TRBV2 with TRBJ2-7; TRBD1 is a possible D gene (6 bases). Germline V CDR1 and CDR2: SNHLY, FYNNEI. The CDR3 contains 15 residues. V was clipped by 6 bases and J by 3 bases, with 18 bases between them. The CDR3 reads CASSTGPTGIYEQYF. As DNA, the CDR3 is TGTGCCAGCAGCACCGGTCCCACAGGGATCTACGAGCAGTACTTC.

V usage is TRBV4-1 and J usage is TRBJ1-3, with TRBD1 matching over 10 bases. V lost 5 bases, J lost 5 bases, and 9 bases stayed unmatched. This CDR3 comprises 16 residues. From germline, CDR1 is MGHRA and CDR2 YSYEKL. CDR3 bases: TGCGCCAGCAGCTTCGGACAGGGGGACGGAAGAAACACCATATATTTT. Protein: CASSFGQGDGRNTIYF.

The chain employs TRBV6-5 and TRBJ2-7; TRBD2 matches 7 bases. Germline CDR1 MNHEY, CDR2 SVGAGI. The CDR3 extends over 15 amino acids. Unmatched junction bases numbered 8, after V lost 2 bases and J lost 4 bases. The CDR3 DNA sequence: TGTGCCAGCAGTTACCCTGGGGAGGGAAAGTACGAGCAGTACTTC. Amino acid sequence: CASSYPGEGKYEQYF.

The chain has TRBV5-1 and TRBJ2-2; D call uncertain. The ends were cut back, 0 bases at V and 4 bases at J, with 10 bases in the middle. Germline V gene lookup returns CDR1 SGHRS and CDR2 YFSETQ. The CDR3 loop spans 15 amino acids. Here the CDR3 reads CASSLAGQVTGELFF. As DNA, the CDR3 is TGCGCCAGCAGCTTGGCCGGGCAGGTCACCGGGGAGCTGTTTTTT.